The entry below gives a single T cell receptor (beta chain) sequence along with its context. The repertoire was sequenced with immunoSEQ multiplex PCR; TCRdb's copy has only in-frame clones and lacks some. This sample yields 150,000 to 200,000 clones, of which more than 75% are seen a single time; about a sixth belongs to the top ten. The data were obtained in a study of blood T cell repertoires in COVID-19. At the level of the study: Samples taken during acute and convalescent COVID-19 were collected in the United States, Italy and Spain.

The CDR3 spans 16 residues. CDR1 is SGHNT and CDR2 is YYREEE in the germline V gene (reference sequence). V dropped 0 bases and J dropped 4; count of bases not matched to a gene: 7. Sequencing was done on a sample of peripheral blood. The chain is built from TRBV5-4 and TRBJ2-3; TRBD2 matches at 8 bases. This TCR was sampled from a man aged 60-69 years with active or convalescent COVID-19. CDR3 sequence: CASSLGGPGGPDTQYF. CDR3 sequence (DNA): TGTGCCAGCAGCTTGGGTGGGCCGGGAGGGCCAGATACGCAGTATTTT.